This T cell receptor beta chain was obtained from a study of blood T cell repertoires in COVID-19. TCRdb's copy holds only in-frame clones and misses some; the assay was immunoSEQ multiplex PCR. The sample lists 200,000 to 250,000 clones, roughly four fifths seen once, with approximately 12% in the top ten. Per germline, CDR1 LNHNV and CDR2 YYDKDF (reference sequence). This CDR3 is built from 16 residues. J gave up 7 bases and V 1 base, and 8 bases lay outside the gene matches. This clone appeared a single time. The sample taken for sequencing was peripheral blood. The receptor comes from a woman aged 40 to 50 with acute or convalescent COVID-19. V usage is TRBV15 and J usage is TRBJ1-2; 11 bases fit TRBD1. The CDR3 sequence is CATSRAPDRGQGGYTF. CDR3 nucleotides: TGTGCCACCAGCAGAGCGCCGGACAGGGGGCAAGGTGGCTACACCTTC. The full variable domain, rest sourced from reference TRBV15 and TRBJ1-2, is DAMVIQNPRYQVTQFGKPVTLSCSQTLNHNVMYWYQQKSSQAPKLLFHYYDKDFNNEADTPDNFQSRRPNTSFCFLDIRSPGLGDTAMYLCATSRAPDRGQGGYTFGSGTRLTVV.